The TCR beta chain under discussion was sequenced for a study of regulatory T cells in long-lasting Graves disease. Study-level findings and limits: Relative to new patients (roughly 980), persistent patients exhibited greater sharing of public clonotypes (more than 2,500).

The germline CDR1 and CDR2 sequences are SGHRS and YFSETQ. This CDR3 has 14 residues. V was clipped by 3 bases and J by 5 bases, with 12 bases between them. HTBI primers from iRepertoire and Arm-PCR of CDR3 regions yielded the TCR beta libraries. TCRdb reanalysed the multiplex PCR reads using MiXCR and keeps one entry per CDR3 protein. The table includes 400,000 to 450,000 distinct CDR3 sequences, roughly 15% detected once. This clonotype showed up many times. What it binds is not known. Time point denoted: newly diagnosed GD, antithyroid drugs for less than 3 months. PBMC-extracted RNA yielded the TCR library. These same records also appear under a second study, on T cells in Graves' hyperthyroidism and ophthalmopathy. From that report: HTBI primers were employed in a first-round RT-PCR of the TCR CDR3.

The chain has TRBV5-1 and TRBJ2-1; tentatively, D is TRBD1 (6 bases). The sample in question was peripheral blood mononuclear cells (PBMCs), obtained at new diagnosis, from a patient treated with antithyroid drugs. The origin of this receptor is a woman in her thirties with Graves disease. The CDR3 is CASSSGQINNEQFF. The CDR3 nucleotides are TGCGCCAGCAGCTCCGGACAGATCAACAATGAGCAGTTCTTC. Full variable domain (outside the CDR3, taken from reference TRBV5-1 and TRBJ2-1): KAGVTQTPRYLIKTRGQQVTLSCSPISGHRSVSWYQQTPGQGLQFLFEYFSETQRNKGNFPGRFSGRQFSNSRSEMNVSTLELGDSALYLCASSSGQINNEQFFGPGTRLTVL.